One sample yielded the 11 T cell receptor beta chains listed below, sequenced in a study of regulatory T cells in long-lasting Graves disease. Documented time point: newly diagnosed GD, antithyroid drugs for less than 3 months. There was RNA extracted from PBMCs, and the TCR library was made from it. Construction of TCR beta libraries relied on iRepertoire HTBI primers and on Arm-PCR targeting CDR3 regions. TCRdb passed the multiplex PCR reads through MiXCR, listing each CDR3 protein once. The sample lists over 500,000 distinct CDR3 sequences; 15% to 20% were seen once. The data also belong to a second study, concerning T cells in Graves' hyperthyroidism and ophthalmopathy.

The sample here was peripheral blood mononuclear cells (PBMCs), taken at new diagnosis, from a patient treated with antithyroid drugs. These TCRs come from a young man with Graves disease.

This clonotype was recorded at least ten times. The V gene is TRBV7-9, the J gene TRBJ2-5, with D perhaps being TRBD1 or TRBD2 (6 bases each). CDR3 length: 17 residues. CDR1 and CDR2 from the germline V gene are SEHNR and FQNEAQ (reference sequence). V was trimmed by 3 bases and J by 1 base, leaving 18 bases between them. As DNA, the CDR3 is TGTGCCAGCAGCTTGGGGACTCAGGGGCTCCTCCAAGAGACCCAGTACTTC. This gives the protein CASSLGTQGLLQETQYF.

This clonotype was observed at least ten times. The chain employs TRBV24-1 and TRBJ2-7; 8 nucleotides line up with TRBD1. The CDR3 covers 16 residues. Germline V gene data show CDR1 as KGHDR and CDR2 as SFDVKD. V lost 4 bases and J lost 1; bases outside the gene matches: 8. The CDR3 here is CATSDSTGEKSYEQYF. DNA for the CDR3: TGTGCCACCAGTGACTCGACAGGGGAGAAGTCCTACGAGCAGTACTTC.

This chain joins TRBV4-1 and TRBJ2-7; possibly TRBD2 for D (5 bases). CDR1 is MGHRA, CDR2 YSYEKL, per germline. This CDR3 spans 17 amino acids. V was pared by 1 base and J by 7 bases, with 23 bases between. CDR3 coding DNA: TGCGCCAGCAGCCAAGGGACTCGCGGAGCCGGCCGGGAAGAGCAGTACTTC. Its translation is CASSQGTRGAGREEQYF.

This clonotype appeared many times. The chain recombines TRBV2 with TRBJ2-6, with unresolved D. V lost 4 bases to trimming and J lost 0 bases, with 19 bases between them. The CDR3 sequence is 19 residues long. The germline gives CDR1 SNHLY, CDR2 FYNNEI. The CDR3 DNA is TGTGCCAGCAGTGTGGACCCCCTCAGTGCTCACTCTGGGGCCAACGTCCTGACTTTC. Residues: CASSVDPLSAHSGANVLTF.

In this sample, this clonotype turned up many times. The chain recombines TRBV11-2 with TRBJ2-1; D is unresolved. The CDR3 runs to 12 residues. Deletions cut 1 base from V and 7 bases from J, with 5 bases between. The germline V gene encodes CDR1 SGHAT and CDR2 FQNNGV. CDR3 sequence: CASSLVPNEQFF. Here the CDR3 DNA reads TGTGCCAGCAGCTTAGTTCCGAATGAGCAGTTCTTC.

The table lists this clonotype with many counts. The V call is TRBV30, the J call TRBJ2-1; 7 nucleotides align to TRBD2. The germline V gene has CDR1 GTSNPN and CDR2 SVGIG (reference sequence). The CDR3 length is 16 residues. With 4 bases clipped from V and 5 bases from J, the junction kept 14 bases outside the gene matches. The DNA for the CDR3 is TGTGCCTGGACAAACACATTAGTGGGGGGGGACAATGAGCAGTTCTTC. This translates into CAWTNTLVGGDNEQFF.

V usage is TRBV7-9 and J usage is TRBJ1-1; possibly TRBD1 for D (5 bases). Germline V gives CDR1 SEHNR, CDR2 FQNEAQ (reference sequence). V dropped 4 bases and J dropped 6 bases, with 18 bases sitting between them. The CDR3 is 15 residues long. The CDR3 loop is CASSSHRGPTPEAFF. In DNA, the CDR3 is TGTGCCAGCAGCTCACACCGGGGCCCTACGCCTGAAGCTTTCTTT.

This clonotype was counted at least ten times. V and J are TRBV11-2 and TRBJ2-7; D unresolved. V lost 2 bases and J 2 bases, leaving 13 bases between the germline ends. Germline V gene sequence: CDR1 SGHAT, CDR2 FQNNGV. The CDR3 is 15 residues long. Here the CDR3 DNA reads TGTGCCAGCAGCTTATTGCAAAAATCCCCCTACGAGCAGTACTTC. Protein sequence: CASSLLQKSPYEQYF.

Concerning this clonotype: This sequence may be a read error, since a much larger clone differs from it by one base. CDR3 sequence reads: CAGSPWTGSNEQFF. In DNA form, the CDR3 reads TGTGCCGGCAGCCCATGGACAGGCAGCAATGAGCAGTTCTTC. The chain links TRBV13 to TRBJ2-1, with TRBD1 matching over 7 bases. The CDR3 has 14 residues. Germline V gene sequence: CDR1 PRHDT, CDR2 FYEKMQ (reference sequence).

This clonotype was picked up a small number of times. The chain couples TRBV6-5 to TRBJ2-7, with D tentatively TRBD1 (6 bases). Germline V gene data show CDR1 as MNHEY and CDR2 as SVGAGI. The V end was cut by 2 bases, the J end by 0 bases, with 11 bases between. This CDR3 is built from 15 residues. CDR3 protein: CASSYNDRFSYEQYF. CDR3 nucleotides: TGTGCCAGCAGTTACAATGACAGGTTCTCCTACGAGCAGTACTTC.

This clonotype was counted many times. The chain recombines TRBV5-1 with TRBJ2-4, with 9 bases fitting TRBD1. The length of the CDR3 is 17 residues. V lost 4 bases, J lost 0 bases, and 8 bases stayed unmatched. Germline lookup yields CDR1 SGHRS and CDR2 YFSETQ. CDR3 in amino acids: CASSMNRDRVAKNIQYF. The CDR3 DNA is TGCGCCAGCAGCATGAACCGGGACAGGGTAGCCAAAAACATTCAGTACTTC.